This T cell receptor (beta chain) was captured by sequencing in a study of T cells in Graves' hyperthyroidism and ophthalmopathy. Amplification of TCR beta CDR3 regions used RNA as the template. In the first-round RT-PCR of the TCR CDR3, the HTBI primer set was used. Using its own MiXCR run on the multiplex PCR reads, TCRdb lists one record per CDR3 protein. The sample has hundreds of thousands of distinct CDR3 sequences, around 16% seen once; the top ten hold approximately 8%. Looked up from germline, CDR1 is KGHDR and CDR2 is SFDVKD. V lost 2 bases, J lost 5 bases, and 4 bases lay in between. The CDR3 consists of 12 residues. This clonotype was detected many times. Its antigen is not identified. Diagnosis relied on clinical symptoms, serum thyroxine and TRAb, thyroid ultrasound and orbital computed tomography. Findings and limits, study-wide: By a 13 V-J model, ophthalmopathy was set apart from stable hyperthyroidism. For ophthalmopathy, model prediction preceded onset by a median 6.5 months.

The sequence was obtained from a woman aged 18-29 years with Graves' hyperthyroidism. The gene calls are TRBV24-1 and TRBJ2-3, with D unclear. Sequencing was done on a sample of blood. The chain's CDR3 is CATSDSIDTQYF. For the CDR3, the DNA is TGTGCCACCAGTGATTCCATAGATACGCAGTATTTT.